A single sample is the source of the 30 T cell receptor beta chains below, sequenced in a study of cytomegalovirus exposure and HLA in healthy donors. Assay used: immunoSEQ multiplex PCR; TCRdb lists only in-frame clones, some missing. The sample records 120,000 or so clones, about 91% being singletons. The sample was PBMCs. The source of these receptors is a young woman in good health and CMV-seronegative.

The chain couples TRBV7-2 to TRBJ2-1; D might be TRBD2 (6 bases). This CDR3 is 11 amino acids long. Per the germline V gene, CDR1 is SGHTA and CDR2 is FQGNSA. V was pared by 8 bases and J by 9 bases, with 11 bases between. CDR3: CASGRFIEQFF. The CDR3 DNA reads as TGTGCCAGCGGGAGGTTTATTGAGCAGTTCTTC.

This clone was counted between two and nine times. The rearrangement joins TRBV29-1 to TRBJ1-6, with D perhaps TRBD1 (6 bases). Germline CDR1 SQVTM, CDR2 ANQGSEA. The CDR3 totals 13 residues. Deletions cut 4 bases from V and 7 bases from J, with 11 bases between. CDR3 loop: CSVGQGHNSPLHF. The CDR3, as DNA: TGCAGCGTTGGGCAGGGACACAATTCACCCCTCCACTTT.

The genes are TRBV2 and TRBJ2-3; no reliable D call. The germline V gene has CDR1 SNHLY and CDR2 FYNNEI. The CDR3 has 12 residues. V lost 7 bases to trimming and J lost 5 bases, with 10 bases between them. For the CDR3, the DNA is TGTGCCAGCAAAGGTGGCGGAGATACGCAGTATTTT. Its protein product is CASKGGGDTQYF.

The DNA for the CDR3 is TGTGCCAGCAGCTTTCCCTTAGAGGAGCAGTACTTC. Translating gives CASSFPLEEQYF. The chain couples TRBV5-6 to TRBJ2-7; D call uncertain. Per germline, CDR1 SGHDT and CDR2 YYEEEE. This CDR3 is 12 amino acids long. V lost 2 bases to trimming and J lost 7 bases, with 10 bases between them.

This clone was recorded once. The chain uses TRBV28 and TRBJ2-7, with TRBD2 matching 11 bases. The CDR3 covers 14 residues. Germline lookup yields CDR1 MDHEN and CDR2 SYDVKM. V lost 7 bases and J lost 0; bases outside the gene matches: 2. CDR3 protein: CASITSGSSYEQYF. CDR3 DNA sequence: TGTGCCAGCATTACTAGCGGGAGCTCCTACGAGCAGTACTTC.

The chain employs TRBV7-9 and TRBJ1-1, with TRBD1 identical over 9 bases. CDR1 is SEHNR, CDR2 FQNEAQ, per germline (reference sequence). This CDR3 region has 15 residues. V shed 3 bases and J 1 base; nucleotides not matched to a gene: 3. This CDR3 reads CASSFPTGGNTEAFF. CDR3 nucleotides: TGTGCCAGCAGCTTCCCGACAGGGGGGAACACTGAAGCTTTCTTT.

V and J are TRBV27 and TRBJ2-2; TRBD1 matches 7 bases. V was clipped by 2 bases and J by 5 bases; unmatched bases: 14. This CDR3 has 18 residues. Germline CDR1 is MNHEY and CDR2 is SMNVEV (reference sequence). In DNA form, the CDR3 reads TGTGCCAGCAGTTTAAAGCCTTTTCGGACAGGTTATACCGGGGAGCTGTTTTTT. The encoded protein is CASSLKPFRTGYTGELFF.

The chain couples TRBV19 to TRBJ2-5; a possible D gene is TRBD2 (5 bases). The V and J ends lost 5 bases and 3 bases respectively, with 13 bases between them. Germline-derived CDR1 and CDR2 are LNHDA and SQIVND (reference sequence). The CDR3 spans 14 residues. Here the CDR3 DNA reads TGTGCCAGTAGTGCTAACGACGGGGAAGAGACCCAGTACTTC. Translation gives CASSANDGEETQYF. The full variable domain, with the rest looked up from reference TRBV19 and TRBJ2-5, is DGGITQSPKYLFRKEGQNVTLSCEQNLNHDAMYWYRQDPGQGLRLIYYSQIVNDFQKGDIAEGYSVSREKKESFPLTVTSAQKNPTAFYLCASSANDGEETQYFGPGTRLLVL.

The chain combines TRBV2 with TRBJ1-2; 7 nucleotides align to TRBD1. V lost 1 base to trimming and J lost 4 bases; unmatched junction nucleotides: 6. Germline CDR1 reads SNHLY; CDR2 reads FYNNEI. The CDR3 is made up of 15 amino acids. The CDR3 loop reads CASSEDDRVGYGYTF. For the CDR3, the DNA is TGTGCCAGCAGTGAAGACGACAGGGTTGGCTATGGCTACACCTTC.

The chain combines TRBV25-1 with TRBJ2-7; no firm D call. In germline, CDR1 is MGHDK, CDR2 SYGVNS. Trimming took off 3 bases at V and 4 bases at J, with 4 bases between the two ends. The length of the CDR3 is 11 residues. CDR3 bases: TGTGCCAGCAGTGATGAGTACGAGCAGTACTTC. It is translated as CASSDEYEQYF.

The chain links TRBV6-5 to TRBJ2-7; a weak D match, TRBD1 (6 bases). There are 15 residues in the CDR3. Germline V gives CDR1 MNHEY, CDR2 SVGAGI. Trimming removed 6 bases at V and 0 bases at J, with 15 bases between. CDR3 amino acids: CASSKTGLNSYEQYF. DNA for the CDR3: TGTGCCAGCAGCAAGACAGGCCTTAACTCCTACGAGCAGTACTTC.

The gene calls are TRBV30 and TRBJ1-1, with 9 bases lining up with TRBD1. This CDR3 region has 12 residues. After removal of 8 bases from V and 1 base from J, the junction contained 2 bases not matched to a gene. The V gene's germline CDR1 is GTSNPN and CDR2 SVGIG (reference sequence). CDR3 nucleotide sequence: TGTGCCGCGGACAGGGGGAACACTGAAGCTTTCTTT. Its protein product is CAADRGNTEAFF.

The chain carries TRBV28 and TRBJ2-7; 7 bases agree with TRBD1. The CDR3 extends over 15 amino acids. The junction had 8 bases not matched to a gene; V was cut back by 5 bases and J by 1 base. Germline V gene lookup returns CDR1 MDHEN and CDR2 SYDVKM. The CDR3 sequence is CASSLYGTVSYEQYF. Written as DNA, the CDR3 is TGTGCCAGCAGTCTTTACGGGACAGTATCCTACGAGCAGTACTTC.

The chain joins TRBV15 to TRBJ2-1, with D possibly matching TRBD2 (6 bases). Germline V gene lookup returns CDR1 LNHNV and CDR2 YYDKDF (reference sequence). Trimming removed 0 bases from V and 8 bases from J, with 14 bases in between. There are 15 residues in the CDR3. CDR3 nucleotides: TGTGCCACCAGCAGAGAGGGGGGAGGTGGCGATGAGCAGTTCTTC. Translation: CATSREGGGGDEQFF.

This chain connects TRBV4-3 to TRBJ1-5, with a weak D call TRBD1 (6 bases). The length of the CDR3 is 15 residues. The V end was cut by 4 bases, the J end by 6 bases, with 16 bases between. CDR1 is LGHNA and CDR2 is YSLEER in the germline V gene. The chain's CDR3 is CASSRGRGGVQPQHF. For the CDR3, the DNA is TGCGCCAGCAGCCGTGGGCGAGGGGGGGTTCAGCCCCAGCATTTT.

This rearrangement joins TRBV14 to TRBJ2-1; 12 nucleotides agree with TRBD2. Germline V gene data show CDR1 as SGHDN and CDR2 as FVKESK. CDR3 length: 14 residues. After removal of 3 bases from V and 6 bases from J, the junction contained 0 bases not matched to a gene. CDR3 protein: CASSQGLAGNEQFF. CDR3 in DNA: TGTGCCAGCAGCCAGGGACTAGCGGGCAATGAGCAGTTCTTC.

This chain links TRBV6-4 with TRBJ2-7; 8 bases match TRBD2. This CDR3 comprises 20 residues. The trim removed 7 bases at V and 2 bases at J, leaving 25 bases unmatched. CDR1 MRHNA and CDR2 SNTAGT come from the germline V gene. The CDR3 DNA is TGTGCCAGCATAGGGTCCGGGACTAGTCCCCCCCTTCCATATCCCTACGAGCAGTACTTC. Its protein is CASIGSGTSPPLPYPYEQYF.

As to this clone: At one end the junction does not follow the germline gene, possibly because of a read error. V is TRBV5-1 and J is TRBJ2-7; D is undetermined. The CDR3 is 14 amino acids. Germline V gene lookup returns CDR1 SGHRS and CDR2 YFSETQ. The CDR3: CASSLEINSNEQYF. CDR3 bases: TGCGCCAGCAGCTTGGAAATCAACTCCAACGAGCAGTACTTC.

This clone was seen more than once but under ten times. This rearrangement joins TRBV25-1 to TRBJ2-4; TRBD2 might be the D (6 bases). The CDR3 consists of 13 residues. Germline-derived CDR1 and CDR2 are MGHDK and SYGVNS. Trimming pared 4 bases from V and 8 bases from J, leaving 12 bases between. CDR3 DNA: TGTGCCAGCAGTGGCATCTGGGGGGACATTCAGTACTTC. The encoded protein is CASSGIWGDIQYF.

As concerns this clone: One junction end disagrees with the germline gene, perhaps due to a read error. J is TRBJ2-1 and V is TRBV2, with D perhaps matching TRBD2 (5 bases). From germline, CDR1 is SNHLY and CDR2 FYNNEI. The CDR3 loop spans 13 amino acids. CDR3 DNA sequence: TGTGCCAGCATCGGAGTAGCGCTGAATGAACAGTTCTTC. This encodes CASIGVALNEQFF.

The chain carries TRBV30 and TRBJ2-2, with TRBD1 as a possible D gene (5 bases). Trimming shortened V by 3 bases and J by 7 bases, and 12 bases separated the two germline ends. This CDR3 has 13 residues. Germline V CDR1 and CDR2: GTSNPN, SVGIG (reference sequence). Here the CDR3 reads CAWRVQGGGELFF. The CDR3 nucleotides read TGTGCCTGGAGGGTCCAGGGTGGCGGGGAGCTGTTTTTT.

This chain uses TRBV27 with TRBJ2-7; D call uncertain. The length of the CDR3 is 13 residues. Trimming pared 3 bases from V and 5 bases from J, leaving 11 bases between. The germline V gene encodes CDR1 MNHEY and CDR2 SMNVEV (reference sequence). This CDR3 is CASSFQVSNEQYF. CDR3 coding DNA: TGTGCCAGCAGTTTCCAGGTCAGCAACGAGCAGTACTTC.

V is TRBV27 and J is TRBJ2-3, with 7 bases matching TRBD2. The CDR3 runs 14 residues. Germline loops: CDR1 MNHEY, CDR2 SMNVEV (reference sequence). V gave up 3 bases and J gave up 7 bases; unmatched junction bases: 7. The CDR3 nucleotides are TGTGCCAGCAGTTTCATGACCGGGGGGAATACGCAGTATTTT. This translates into CASSFMTGGNTQYF.

The rearrangement joins TRBV6-5 to TRBJ2-1; TRBD2 might be the D (6 bases). The V gene's germline CDR1 is MNHEY and CDR2 SVGAGI. Trimming removed 2 bases at V and 5 bases at J, with 13 bases between. CDR3 length equals 15 residues. CDR3 sequence: CASSYGLADNNEQFF. CDR3 nucleotide sequence: TGTGCCAGCAGTTACGGGTTAGCGGACAACAATGAGCAGTTCTTC.

The chain couples TRBV4-1 to TRBJ1-2; unclear D gene. In germline, CDR1 is MGHRA, CDR2 YSYEKL. The CDR3 spans 15 residues. Between the trimmed V and J ends, which lost 0 bases and 0 bases, there was a span of 8 bases. The CDR3, as DNA: TGCGCCAGCAGCCAAGAAGGAACAGCTAACTATGGCTACACCTTC. Amino acid sequence: CASSQEGTANYGYTF.

This clone was seen once. This chain connects TRBV27 to TRBJ2-3; the match to TRBD2 covers 9 bases. Germline V lookup: CDR1 MNHEY, CDR2 SMNVEV (reference sequence). CDR3 length equals 14 residues. J was trimmed by 5 bases and V by 5 bases; bases with no gene match: 5. The CDR3 protein is CASSSGGTVDTQYF. As DNA, the CDR3 is TGTGCCAGCAGTAGCGGGGGGACTGTAGATACGCAGTATTTT.

The DNA for the CDR3 is TGTGCCAGCGCCGCGGGACAGGCCACCGGGGAGCTGTTTTTT. Encoded protein: CASAAGQATGELFF. The V gene is TRBV27, the J gene TRBJ2-2, with 8 bases that match TRBD1. This CDR3 is 14 amino acids long. Trimming took 8 bases from V and 4 from J; bases not matched to a gene: 6. Germline lookup yields CDR1 MNHEY and CDR2 SMNVEV (reference sequence).

The J gene is TRBJ1-2, the V gene TRBV6-6; 11 positions match TRBD1. Germline lookup yields CDR1 MNHNY and CDR2 SVGAGI (reference sequence). The CDR3 length is 15 residues. V lost 7 bases and J lost 5; bases outside the gene matches: 9. The CDR3 loop is CASTLGTGGGYGYTF. CDR3 coding DNA: TGTGCCAGCACCTTGGGGACAGGGGGTGGATATGGCTACACCTTC.

V and J are TRBV18 and TRBJ1-2; a possible D gene is TRBD1 (6 bases). The CDR3 length is 14 residues. V was cut by 3 bases and J by 8 bases, with 16 bases left in between. Per germline, CDR1 KGHSH and CDR2 LQKENI. CDR3 protein: CASSPDRWAAGYTF. CDR3 bases: TGTGCCAGCTCACCCGACAGGTGGGCCGCGGGCTACACCTTC.

This chain joins TRBV9 and TRBJ2-2; the match to TRBD1 covers 9 bases. The germline V gene has CDR1 SGDLS and CDR2 YYNGEE. This CDR3 spans 18 amino acids. With V trimmed by 5 bases and J by 4 bases, 15 bases remained unmatched. The CDR3 loop is CASSIGWTGAGGTGELFF. DNA for the CDR3: TGTGCCAGCAGTATTGGTTGGACAGGGGCAGGGGGCACCGGGGAGCTGTTTTTT.